Below, 27 T cell receptor beta chains from the same sample are listed, as sequenced in a study of blood T cell repertoires in COVID-19. TCRdb's table, derived via immunoSEQ multiplex PCR, lists solely in-frame clones and lacks some. The sample includes roughly 54,000 clones, 90% of them seen just once. The sequenced sample consisted of peripheral blood. The receptors were sampled from a man aged 50 to 59 with acute or convalescent COVID-19.

The chain uses TRBV6-5 and TRBJ2-1; 9 bases map to TRBD2. CDR3 length equals 14 residues. The germline CDR1 and CDR2 sequences are MNHEY and SVGAGI. The junction had 5 bases not matched to a gene; V was cut back by 4 bases and J by 7 bases. The CDR3 DNA sequence: TGTGCCAGCAGTTGGGGCGGGAGGGAGAATGAGCAGTTCTTC. It codes for CASSWGGRENEQFF.

The chain is built from TRBV29-1 and TRBJ2-5; possibly TRBD2 for D (5 bases). The CDR3 extends over 12 amino acids. The ends were cut back, 6 bases at V and 0 bases at J, with 8 bases in the middle. Per germline, CDR1 SQVTM and CDR2 ANQGSEA. CDR3 sequence reads: CSVLTNQETQYF. The CDR3 DNA sequence: TGCAGCGTCCTGACTAACCAAGAGACCCAGTACTTC.

The chain couples TRBV5-6 to TRBJ2-6; 7 bases agree with TRBD1. Losses at the gene ends were 0 bases for V and 3 bases for J; bases not matched to a gene: 9. Germline V gene sequence: CDR1 SGHDT, CDR2 YYEEEE. The CDR3 spans 18 residues. This CDR3 reads CASSLVGAGGDGANVLTF. The CDR3 DNA is TGTGCCAGCAGCTTGGTCGGGGCAGGGGGAGATGGGGCCAACGTCCTGACTTTC.

The gene calls are TRBV11-3 and TRBJ2-3, with 10 bases fitting TRBD1. With 4 bases clipped from V and 0 bases from J, the junction kept 1 base outside the gene matches. This CDR3 contains 15 residues. Germline-derived CDR1 and CDR2 are SGHNT and YENEEA. The CDR3 region is CASSSGQGSTDTQYF. CDR3 nucleotide sequence: TGTGCCAGCAGCTCGGGACAGGGGAGCACAGATACGCAGTATTTT.

The V call is TRBV7-9, the J call TRBJ2-5; perhaps TRBD2 as D (6 bases). The CDR3 spans 15 residues. Germline CDR1 is SEHNR and CDR2 is FQNEAQ (reference sequence). V lost 3 bases to trimming and J lost 6 bases, with 17 bases between them. The CDR3 sequence is CASSFGGGSGKTQYF. The CDR3 nucleotides read TGTGCCAGCAGCTTCGGTGGGGGGTCCGGCAAGACCCAGTACTTC. The full variable domain, its missing parts supplied by reference TRBV7-9 and TRBJ2-5, is DTGVSQNPRHKITKRGQNVTFRCDPISEHNRLYWYRQTLGQGPEFLTYFQNEAQLEKSRLLSDRFSAERPKGSFSTLEIQRTEQGDSAMYLCASSFGGGSGKTQYFGPGTRLLVL.

The chain links TRBV2 to TRBJ2-1; D is unclear. Germline V gives CDR1 SNHLY, CDR2 FYNNEI. The germline V and J ends were trimmed by 7 bases and 8 bases, with 9 bases remaining between them. The CDR3 contains 11 residues. The CDR3 DNA reads as TGTGCCAGCACTAGAGGCGATGAGCAGTTCTTC. Its translation is CASTRGDEQFF. The complete variable domain, with remaining parts taken from reference TRBV2 and TRBJ2-1, reads EPEVTQTPSHQVTQMGQEVILRCVPISNHLYFYWYRQILGQKVEFLVSFYNNEISEKSEIFDDQFSVERPDGSNFTLKIRSTKLEDSAMYFCASTRGDEQFFGPGTRLTVL.

The chain is built from TRBV24-1 and TRBJ2-1; D is perhaps TRBD1 (6 bases). The CDR3 covers 16 residues. Germline V lookup: CDR1 KGHDR, CDR2 SFDVKD. The ends were cut back, 6 bases at V and 1 base at J, with 15 bases in the middle. CDR3 loop: CATSPRGSPSYNEQFF. The CDR3 DNA sequence: TGTGCCACCAGTCCCAGGGGTTCCCCATCCTACAATGAGCAGTTCTTC.

This sequence joins TRBV5-1 and TRBJ2-7, with D unresolved. The CDR3 contains 13 residues. CDR1 is SGHRS and CDR2 is YFSETQ in the germline V gene. Trimming took off 0 bases at V and 3 bases at J, with 7 bases between the two ends. As DNA, the CDR3 is TGCGCCAGCAGCTTGGGGCAGAACTACGAGCAGTACTTC. Its protein product is CASSLGQNYEQYF.

The chain has TRBV10-1 and TRBJ2-7; 7 bases align to TRBD1. V shed 3 bases, J shed 5 bases, and the junction held 4 bases outside the gene matches. The V gene's germline CDR1 is WNHNN and CDR2 SYGVQD (reference sequence). This CDR3 region has 13 residues. The CDR3 bases are TGCGCCAGCAGTGAATCCGACAGGGACGAGCAGTACTTC. Its protein is CASSESDRDEQYF.

The chain joins TRBV6-4 to TRBJ1-1; 9 bases map to TRBD1. V dropped 0 bases and J dropped 5; count of bases not matched to a gene: 7. The CDR3 is made up of 16 amino acids. Looked up from germline, CDR1 is MRHNA and CDR2 is SNTAGT. The CDR3 nucleotides are TGTGCCAGCAGTGACTCGTGGGGGACAGGGTCAACTGAAGCTTTCTTT. Its protein is CASSDSWGTGSTEAFF.

This clone was found a few times. The chain links TRBV20-1 to TRBJ2-7; D is undetermined. This CDR3 is 12 amino acids long. Deletions cut 3 bases from V and 6 bases from J, with 12 bases between. Germline V CDR1 and CDR2: DFQATT, SNEGSKA (reference sequence). CDR3 nucleotide sequence: TGCAGTGCTAGTTTCCGGTACGCCGAGCAGTACTTC. As protein: CSASFRYAEQYF.

The genes are TRBV5-5 and TRBJ2-5, with a weak D call TRBD2 (5 bases). The CDR3 consists of 13 residues. V was cut by 0 bases and J by 5 bases, with 8 bases left in between. The V gene's germline CDR1 is SGHKS and CDR2 YYEKEE (reference sequence). CDR3 region: CASSLASRETQYF. The CDR3 nucleotides are TGTGCCAGCAGCTTGGCTAGCCGGGAGACCCAGTACTTC. The full variable domain, its missing parts supplied by reference TRBV5-5 and TRBJ2-5, is DAGVTQSPTHLIKTRGQQVTLRCSPISGHKSVSWYQQVLGQGPQFIFQYYEKEERGRGNFPDRFSARQFPNYSSELNVNALLLGDSALYLCASSLASRETQYFGPGTRLLVL.

The V gene is TRBV29-1, the J gene TRBJ2-5; the match to TRBD2 covers 9 bases. CDR3 length equals 15 residues. Germline trimming cut 1 base from V and 1 base from J; bases unmatched to any gene: 4. Looked up from germline, CDR1 is SQVTM and CDR2 is ANQGSEA. The CDR3 region has the DNA TGCAGCGTTGAAGTGGCGGGAGGGAGCCAAGAGACCCAGTACTTC. Encoded protein: CSVEVAGGSQETQYF.

The V and J genes are TRBV19 and TRBJ1-2; D is unclear. Germline assignment: CDR1 LNHDA and CDR2 SQIVND (reference sequence). V lost 5 bases and J 2 bases, leaving 9 bases between the germline ends. This CDR3 comprises 13 residues. The CDR3 sequence is CASSPTTNYGYTF. In nucleotides, the CDR3 is TGTGCCAGTAGTCCCACAACGAACTATGGCTACACCTTC.

The chain couples TRBV14 to TRBJ2-7; the D gene is possibly TRBD1 (5 bases). This CDR3 spans 15 amino acids. Trimming removed 5 bases from V and 4 bases from J, with 18 bases in between. The germline V gene has CDR1 SGHDN and CDR2 FVKESK. CDR3 nucleotides: TGTGCCAGCAGCACTGGGCAGGGCCAAGCTTACGAGCAGTACTTC. Its translation: CASSTGQGQAYEQYF.

V gene TRBV7-8 combines with J gene TRBJ2-7; a weak D match, TRBD2 (5 bases). The germline gives CDR1 SGHVS, CDR2 FQNEAQ. CDR3 length equals 13 residues. The V end was cut by 3 bases, the J end by 2 bases, with 8 bases between. CDR3: CASSFKRAYEQYF. Here the CDR3 DNA reads TGTGCCAGCAGCTTCAAGAGGGCCTACGAGCAGTACTTC.

The chain joins TRBV4-2 to TRBJ2-3; 7 positions match TRBD1. V was pared by 1 base and J by 4 bases, with 5 bases of the junction left unmatched. Per the germline V gene, CDR1 is LGHNA and CDR2 is YNFKEQ. This CDR3 contains 15 residues. The CDR3 DNA is TGTGCCAGCAGCCAAGGCGCAGGGGGAGCAGATACGCAGTATTTT. This encodes CASSQGAGGADTQYF.

The rearrangement uses TRBV24-1 and TRBJ2-5; D is possibly TRBD2 (5 bases). The CDR3 runs to 15 residues. CDR1 and CDR2 from the germline V gene are KGHDR and SFDVKD. V gave up 0 bases and J gave up 1 base, with 8 bases separating them. The CDR3 DNA reads as TGTGCCACCAGTGATTTGGCCGGGATCCAAGAGACCCAGTACTTC. Protein: CATSDLAGIQETQYF.

This chain links TRBV7-9 with TRBJ2-7, with 8 bases identical to TRBD2. Trimming took 7 bases from V and 3 from J; bases not matched to a gene: 17. Germline V lookup: CDR1 SEHNR, CDR2 FQNEAQ (reference sequence). The CDR3 is made up of 17 amino acids. CDR3 protein: CASTGGGPGTAFYEQYF. The CDR3 DNA reads as TGTGCCAGCACCGGGGGGGGTCCCGGGACTGCCTTCTACGAGCAGTACTTC. The full variable domain, with the rest looked up from reference TRBV7-9 and TRBJ2-7, is DTGVSQNPRHKITKRGQNVTFRCDPISEHNRLYWYRQTLGQGPEFLTYFQNEAQLEKSRLLSDRFSAERPKGSFSTLEIQRTEQGDSAMYLCASTGGGPGTAFYEQYFGPGTRLTVT.

Only one count was recorded for this clone. V usage is TRBV7-9 and J usage is TRBJ2-5, with D possibly TRBD2 on 5 matching bases. Germline CDR1 is SEHNR and CDR2 is FQNEAQ (reference sequence). This CDR3 is built from 13 residues. The V end was cut by 1 base, the J end by 2 bases, with 5 bases between. The chain's CDR3 is CASSLGGQETQYF. In DNA, the CDR3 is TGTGCCAGCAGCTTAGGAGGGCAAGAGACCCAGTACTTC.

This clone was detected only once. This chain links TRBV3-1 (or the pseudogene TRBV3-2) with TRBJ2-1, with TRBD1 identical over 9 bases. This CDR3 has 14 residues. Germline CDR1 is LGHDT and CDR2 is YNNKEL (reference sequence). J gave up 8 bases and V 5 bases, and 7 bases lay outside the gene matches. CDR3 nucleotides: TGTGCCAGCAGCATAACAGGGGGCGCGGATGAGCAGTTCTTC. Amino acid sequence: CASSITGGADEQFF.

Here the CDR3 DNA reads TGTGCCAGCAGCTTAGACAGGTCTGTAGAAGCTTTCTTT. It yields the protein CASSLDRSVEAFF. The rearrangement links TRBV7-9 to TRBJ1-1; the D gene is possibly TRBD1 (5 bases). The germline V gene has CDR1 SEHNR and CDR2 FQNEAQ (reference sequence). This CDR3 spans 13 amino acids. V gave up 1 base and J gave up 8 bases, with 11 bases separating them.

The chain carries TRBV19 and TRBJ1-5; 9 bases are shared with TRBD1. Germline V gives CDR1 LNHDA, CDR2 SQIVND (reference sequence). CDR3 length: 15 residues. V dropped 6 bases and J dropped 2; count of bases not matched to a gene: 5. The CDR3 DNA sequence: TGTGCCAGTAGAAAGGACAGGGGTGGCAATCAGCCCCAGCATTTT. This sequence encodes CASRKDRGGNQPQHF.

The chain is built from TRBV2 and TRBJ1-1, with 7 bases that match TRBD1. Germline CDR1 reads SNHLY; CDR2 reads FYNNEI. The CDR3 sequence is 14 residues long. Unmatched junction bases numbered 5, after V lost 3 bases and J lost 4 bases. The chain's CDR3 is CASSERQGTTEAFF. The CDR3 DNA sequence: TGTGCCAGCAGTGAGCGACAGGGAACCACTGAAGCTTTCTTT.

The CDR3 is CASSEQLGHHYEQYF. DNA of the CDR3: TGCGCCAGCAGTGAGCAATTGGGACACCACTACGAGCAGTACTTC. J is TRBJ2-7 and V is TRBV10-2; maybe TRBD1 (6 bases). Germline CDR1 is WSHSY and CDR2 is SAAADI. CDR3 size: 15 residues. Trimming cost V 2 bases and J 3 bases, with 14 bases left between them.

The rearrangement joins TRBV25-1 to TRBJ2-7; D is ambiguous. This CDR3 is built from 14 residues. Per the germline V gene, CDR1 is MGHDK and CDR2 is SYGVNS. The V gene lost 3 bases and the J gene lost 5 bases, with 14 bases spanning the gap. CDR3 amino acids: CASSDLGVTHEQYF. CDR3 nucleotides: TGTGCCAGCAGTGACTTAGGAGTGACCCACGAGCAGTACTTC.

This rearrangement joins TRBV5-1 to TRBJ2-7, with D maybe TRBD1 (5 bases). Germline lookup yields CDR1 SGHRS and CDR2 YFSETQ. The CDR3 loop spans 12 amino acids. V lost 1 base, J lost 7 bases, and 9 bases lay in between. CDR3 DNA sequence: TGCGCCAGCAGCTTGTGGGGCAGGGAGCAGTACTTC. This gives the protein CASSLWGREQYF.